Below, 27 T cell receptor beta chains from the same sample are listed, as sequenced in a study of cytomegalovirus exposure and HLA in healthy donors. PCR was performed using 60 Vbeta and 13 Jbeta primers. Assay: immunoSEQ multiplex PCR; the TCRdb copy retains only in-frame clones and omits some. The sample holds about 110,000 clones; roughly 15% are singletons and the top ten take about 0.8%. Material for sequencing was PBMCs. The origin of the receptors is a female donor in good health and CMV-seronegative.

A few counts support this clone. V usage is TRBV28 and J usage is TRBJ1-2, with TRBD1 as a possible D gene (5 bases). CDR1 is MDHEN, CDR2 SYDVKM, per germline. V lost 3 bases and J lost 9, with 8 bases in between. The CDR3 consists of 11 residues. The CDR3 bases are TGTGCCAGCAGTTTGGCAGGGCGCTACACCTTC. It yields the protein CASSLAGRYTF.

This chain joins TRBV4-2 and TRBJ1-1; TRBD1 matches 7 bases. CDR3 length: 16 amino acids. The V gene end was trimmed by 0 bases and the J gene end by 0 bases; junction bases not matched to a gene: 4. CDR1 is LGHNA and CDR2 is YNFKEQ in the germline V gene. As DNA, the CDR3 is TGTGCCAGCAGCCAAGATCAGGGGACAGTGAACACTGAAGCTTTCTTT. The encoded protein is CASSQDQGTVNTEAFF.

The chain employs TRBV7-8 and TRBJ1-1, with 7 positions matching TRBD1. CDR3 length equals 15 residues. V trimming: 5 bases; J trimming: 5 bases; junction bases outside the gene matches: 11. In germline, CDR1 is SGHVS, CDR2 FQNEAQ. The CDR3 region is CASSQQGGAQTEAFF. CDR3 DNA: TGTGCCAGCAGCCAGCAAGGGGGCGCGCAGACTGAAGCTTTCTTT.

CDR3 sequence (DNA): TGTGCCAGCAGCAGGGGACTAGCGGGAGGGCTCGAAGAGACCCAGTACTTC. The encoded protein is CASSRGLAGGLEETQYF. The gene calls are TRBV7-2 and TRBJ2-5; 16 nucleotides agree with TRBD2. The CDR3 has 17 amino acids. Germline CDR1 and CDR2: SGHTA and FQGNSA. The V and J ends lost 5 bases and 3 bases, in that order; junction bases with no gene match: 6.

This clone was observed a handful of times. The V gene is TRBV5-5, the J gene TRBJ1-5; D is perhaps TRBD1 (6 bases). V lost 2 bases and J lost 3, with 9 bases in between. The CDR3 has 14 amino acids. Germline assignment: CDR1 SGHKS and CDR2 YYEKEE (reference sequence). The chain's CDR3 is CASSLGDNNQPQHF. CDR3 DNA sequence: TGTGCCAGCAGCTTAGGGGACAACAATCAGCCCCAGCATTTT.

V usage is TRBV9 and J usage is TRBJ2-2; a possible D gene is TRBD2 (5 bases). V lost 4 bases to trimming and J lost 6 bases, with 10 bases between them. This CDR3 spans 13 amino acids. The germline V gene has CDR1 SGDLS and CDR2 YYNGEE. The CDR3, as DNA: TGTGCCAGCAGCATCAGCGGAGCCGGGGAGCTGTTTTTT. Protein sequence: CASSISGAGELFF.

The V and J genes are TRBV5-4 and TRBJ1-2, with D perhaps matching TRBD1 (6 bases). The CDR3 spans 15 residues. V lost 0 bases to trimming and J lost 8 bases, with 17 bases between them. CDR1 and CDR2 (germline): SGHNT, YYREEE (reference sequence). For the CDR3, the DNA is TGTGCCAGCAGCTTGGTTACAGGGTCTCCGGGGGGCTACACCTTC. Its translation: CASSLVTGSPGGYTF.

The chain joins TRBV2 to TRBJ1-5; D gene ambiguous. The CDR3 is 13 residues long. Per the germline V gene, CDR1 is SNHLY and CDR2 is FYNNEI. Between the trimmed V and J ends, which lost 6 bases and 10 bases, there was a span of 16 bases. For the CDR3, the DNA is TGTGCCAGCAGACTAGGCCCGAGCGCTCCCCAGCATTTT. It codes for CASRLGPSAPQHF.

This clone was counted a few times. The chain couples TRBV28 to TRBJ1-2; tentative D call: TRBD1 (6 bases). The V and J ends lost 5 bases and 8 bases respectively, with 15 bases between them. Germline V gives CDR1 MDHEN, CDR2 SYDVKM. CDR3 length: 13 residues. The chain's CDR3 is CASSLQVDRGYTF. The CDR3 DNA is TGTGCCAGCAGTCTACAGGTCGACAGGGGCTACACCTTC.

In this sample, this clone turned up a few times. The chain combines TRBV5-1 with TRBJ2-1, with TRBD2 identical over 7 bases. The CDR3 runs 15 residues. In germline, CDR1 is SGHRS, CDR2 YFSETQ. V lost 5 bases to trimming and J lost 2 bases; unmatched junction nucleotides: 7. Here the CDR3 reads CASRIASGAYNEQFF. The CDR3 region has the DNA TGCGCCAGCAGGATCGCTAGCGGAGCCTACAATGAGCAGTTCTTC. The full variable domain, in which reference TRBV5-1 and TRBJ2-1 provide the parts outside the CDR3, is KAGVTQTPRYLIKTRGQQVTLSCSPISGHRSVSWYQQTPGQGLQFLFEYFSETQRNKGNFPGRFSGRQFSNSRSEMNVSTLELGDSALYLCASRIASGAYNEQFFGPGTRLTVL.

The CDR3 loop is CASSGREPRSGANVLTF. In DNA, the CDR3 is TGTGCCAGCAGTGGCCGGGAGCCCCGCTCTGGGGCCAACGTCCTGACTTTC. The chain employs TRBV9 and TRBJ2-6; tentative D call: TRBD2 (6 bases). The germline CDR1 and CDR2 sequences are SGDLS and YYNGEE. The CDR3 contains 17 residues. With 5 bases removed from V and 0 bases from J, the gap between germline ends came to 15 bases.

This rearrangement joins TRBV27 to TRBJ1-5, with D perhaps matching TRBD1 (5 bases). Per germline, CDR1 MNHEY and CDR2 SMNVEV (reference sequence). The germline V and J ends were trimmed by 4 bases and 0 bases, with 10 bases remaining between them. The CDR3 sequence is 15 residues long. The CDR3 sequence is CASSSGISSNQPQHF. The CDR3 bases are TGTGCCAGCAGTTCAGGGATCAGTAGCAATCAGCCCCAGCATTTT.

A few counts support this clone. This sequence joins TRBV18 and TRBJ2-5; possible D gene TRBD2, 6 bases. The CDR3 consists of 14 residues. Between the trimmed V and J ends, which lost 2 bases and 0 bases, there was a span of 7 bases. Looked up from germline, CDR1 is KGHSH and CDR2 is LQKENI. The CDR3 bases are TGTGCCAGCTCACCAAGGAGGGACCAAGAGACCCAGTACTTC. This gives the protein CASSPRRDQETQYF.

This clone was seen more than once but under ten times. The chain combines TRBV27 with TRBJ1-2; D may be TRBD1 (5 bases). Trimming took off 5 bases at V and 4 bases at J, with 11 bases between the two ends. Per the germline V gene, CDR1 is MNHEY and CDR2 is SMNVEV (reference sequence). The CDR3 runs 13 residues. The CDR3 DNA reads TGTGCCAGCAGTGCAGGGCCCCCCTATGGCTACACCTTC. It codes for CASSAGPPYGYTF.

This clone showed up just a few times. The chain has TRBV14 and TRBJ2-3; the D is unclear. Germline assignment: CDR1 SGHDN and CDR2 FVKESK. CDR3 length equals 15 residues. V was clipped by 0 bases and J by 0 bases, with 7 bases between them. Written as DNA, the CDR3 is TGTGCCAGCAGCCAAGATTGGCGGAGCACAGATACGCAGTATTTT. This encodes CASSQDWRSTDTQYF.

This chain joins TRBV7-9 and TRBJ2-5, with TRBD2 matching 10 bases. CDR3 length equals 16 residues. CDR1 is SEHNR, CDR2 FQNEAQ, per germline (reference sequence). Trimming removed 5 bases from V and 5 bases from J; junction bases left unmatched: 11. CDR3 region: CASSLLGLAGVETQYF. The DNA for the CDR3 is TGTGCCAGCAGCCTATTGGGGCTAGCGGGGGTCGAGACCCAGTACTTC.

The CDR3 region has the DNA TGTGCCATCAGTGACTTGAAGAGGACAGATACGCAGTATTTT. Its protein is CAISDLKRTDTQYF. The chain uses TRBV10-3 and TRBJ2-3; D gene uncertain. Trimming removed 3 bases at V and 3 bases at J, with 10 bases between. Germline assignment: CDR1 ENHRY and CDR2 SYGVKD. The CDR3 is 14 amino acids.

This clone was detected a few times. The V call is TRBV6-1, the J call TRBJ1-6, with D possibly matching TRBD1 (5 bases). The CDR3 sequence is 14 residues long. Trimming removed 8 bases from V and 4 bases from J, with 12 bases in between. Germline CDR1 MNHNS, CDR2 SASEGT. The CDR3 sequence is CASLTREYNSPLHF. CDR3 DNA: TGTGCCAGCTTAACCAGGGAATATAATTCACCCCTCCACTTT.

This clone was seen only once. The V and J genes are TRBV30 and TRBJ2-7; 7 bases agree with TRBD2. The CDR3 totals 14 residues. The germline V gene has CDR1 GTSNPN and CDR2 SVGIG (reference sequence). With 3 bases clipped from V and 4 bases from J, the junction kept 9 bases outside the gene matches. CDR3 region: CAWRSPGRGYEQYF. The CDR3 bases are TGTGCCTGGAGGTCCCCGGGGAGGGGTTACGAGCAGTACTTC.

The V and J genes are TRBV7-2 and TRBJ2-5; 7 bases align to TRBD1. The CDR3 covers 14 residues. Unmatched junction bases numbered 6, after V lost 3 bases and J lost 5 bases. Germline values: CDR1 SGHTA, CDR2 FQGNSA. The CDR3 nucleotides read TGTGCCAGCAGCTTCCCGGGCAGGGGGGAGACCCAGTACTTC. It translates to CASSFPGRGETQYF. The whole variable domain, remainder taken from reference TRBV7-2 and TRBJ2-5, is GAGVSQSPSNKVTEKGKDVELRCDPISGHTALYWYRQSLGQGLEFLIYFQGNSAPDKSGLPSDRFSAERTGGSVSTLTIQRTQQEDSAVYLCASSFPGRGETQYFGPGTRLLVL.

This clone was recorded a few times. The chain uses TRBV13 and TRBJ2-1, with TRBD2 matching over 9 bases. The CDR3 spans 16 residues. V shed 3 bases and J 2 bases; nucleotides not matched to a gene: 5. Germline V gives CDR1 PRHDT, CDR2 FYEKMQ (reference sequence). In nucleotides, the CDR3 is TGTGCCAGCAGCTTTGCGGGAGGGCAAACCTACAATGAGCAGTTCTTC. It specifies CASSFAGGQTYNEQFF.

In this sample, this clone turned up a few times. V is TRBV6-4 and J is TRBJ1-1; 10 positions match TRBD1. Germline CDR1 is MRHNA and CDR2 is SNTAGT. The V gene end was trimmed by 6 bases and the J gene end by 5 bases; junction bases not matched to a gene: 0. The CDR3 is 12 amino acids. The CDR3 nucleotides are TGTGCCAGCAGGGGACAGGGGACTGAAGCTTTCTTT. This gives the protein CASRGQGTEAFF.

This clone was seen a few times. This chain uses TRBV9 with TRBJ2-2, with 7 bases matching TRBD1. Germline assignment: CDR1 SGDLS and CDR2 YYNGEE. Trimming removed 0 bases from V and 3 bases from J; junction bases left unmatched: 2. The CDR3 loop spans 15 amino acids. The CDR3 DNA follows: TGTGCCAGCAGCGTAGGACAGGGCTACACCGGGGAGCTGTTTTTT. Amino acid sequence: CASSVGQGYTGELFF.

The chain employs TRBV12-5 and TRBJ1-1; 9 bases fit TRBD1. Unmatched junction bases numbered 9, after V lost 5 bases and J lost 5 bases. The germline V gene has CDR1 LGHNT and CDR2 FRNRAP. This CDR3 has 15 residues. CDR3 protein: CASGPDRGIATEAFF. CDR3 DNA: TGTGCTAGTGGTCCGGACAGGGGAATCGCGACTGAAGCTTTCTTT.

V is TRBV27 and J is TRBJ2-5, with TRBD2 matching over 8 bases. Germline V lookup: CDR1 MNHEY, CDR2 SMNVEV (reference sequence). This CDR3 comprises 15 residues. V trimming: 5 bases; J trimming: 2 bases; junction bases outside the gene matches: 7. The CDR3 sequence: CASSHSGSRQETQYF. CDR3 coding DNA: TGTGCCAGCAGTCACAGCGGGAGCCGGCAAGAGACCCAGTACTTC.

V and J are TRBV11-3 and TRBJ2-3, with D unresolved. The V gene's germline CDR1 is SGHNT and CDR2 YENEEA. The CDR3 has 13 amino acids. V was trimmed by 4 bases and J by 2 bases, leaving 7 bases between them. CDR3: CASSSRVTDTQYF. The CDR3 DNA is TGTGCCAGCAGCTCCCGGGTCACAGATACGCAGTATTTT.

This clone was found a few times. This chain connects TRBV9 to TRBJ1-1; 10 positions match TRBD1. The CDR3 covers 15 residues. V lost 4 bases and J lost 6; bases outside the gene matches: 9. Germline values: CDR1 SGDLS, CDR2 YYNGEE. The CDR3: CASSPRQGALPEAFF. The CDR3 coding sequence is TGTGCCAGCAGCCCTCGACAGGGGGCGCTTCCTGAAGCTTTCTTT.